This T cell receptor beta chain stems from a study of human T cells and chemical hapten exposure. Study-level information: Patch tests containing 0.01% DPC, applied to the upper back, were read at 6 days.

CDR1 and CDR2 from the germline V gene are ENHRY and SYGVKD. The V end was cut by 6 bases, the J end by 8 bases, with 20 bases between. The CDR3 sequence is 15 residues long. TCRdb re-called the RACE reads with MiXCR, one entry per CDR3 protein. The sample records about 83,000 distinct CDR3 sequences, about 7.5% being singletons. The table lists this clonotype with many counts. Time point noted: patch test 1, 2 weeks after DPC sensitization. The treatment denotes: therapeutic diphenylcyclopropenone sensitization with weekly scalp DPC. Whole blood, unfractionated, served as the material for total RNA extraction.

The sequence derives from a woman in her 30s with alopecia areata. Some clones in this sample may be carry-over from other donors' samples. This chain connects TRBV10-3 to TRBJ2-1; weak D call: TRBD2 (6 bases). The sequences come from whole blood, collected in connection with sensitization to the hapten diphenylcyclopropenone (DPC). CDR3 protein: CAISDGTAPIDEQFF. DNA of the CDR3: TGTGCCATCAGCGACGGGACTGCCCCTATCGATGAGCAGTTCTTC.